The entry that follows covers one T cell receptor beta chain sequence. The germline V gene has CDR1 KGHSH and CDR2 LQKENI. The length of the CDR3 is 13 residues. V gave up 0 bases and J gave up 4 bases, with 4 bases separating them. This record belongs to a study of CD8 T cells in Susac syndrome. RNA amounts of about 0.45 to 1 ug underwent reverse transcription with random hexamers. TCRdb re-analysed the immunoSEQ multiplex PCR reads in MiXCR, keeping a single row per CDR3 protein. The sample includes more than 150,000 distinct CDR3 sequences, roughly 96% of them seen just once. The TCR was taken from a human donor with multiple sclerosis. Sequenced input: CD8+ T cells from PBMCs. The chain combines TRBV18 with TRBJ1-3, with unresolved D. CDR3: CASSPPIGNTIYF. CDR3 sequence (DNA): TGTGCCAGCTCACCACCGATAGGAAACACCATATATTTT.